This T cell receptor beta chain comes out of a study of cytomegalovirus exposure and HLA in healthy donors. Germline assignment: CDR1 SGHDT and CDR2 YYEEEE. There are 13 residues in the CDR3. Trimming left V 7 bases short and J 2 bases short, with 12 bases between. PCR used 60 Vbeta primers and 13 Jbeta primers. The protocol was immunoSEQ multiplex PCR, while the TCRdb copy is restricted to in-frame clones and leaves out a portion. The sample has 130,000 to 150,000 clones, about 80% seen once; the top ten hold 4% to 5%. This clonotype was obtained from a man in his forties in good health and CMV-seropositive. The specimen was PBMCs. The V gene is TRBV5-6, the J gene TRBJ1-1; maybe TRBD1 (6 bases). The CDR3, as DNA: TGTGCCAGCGGGGGGGGGCCAAACACTGAAGCTTTCTTT. This gives the protein CASGGGPNTEAFF.